Listed below are T cell receptor beta chains from one sample, sequenced in a study of blood T cell repertoires in COVID-19. Measured with immunoSEQ multiplex PCR; TCRdb has only the in-frame clones, and not every one. This table has a few hundred thousand clones, approximately 82% appearing once. Sequenced sample: PBMCs or T cells enriched from blood (not recorded which). These receptors all come from a man aged 40-55 years who had been exposed to COVID-19. Each CDR3 is given with its conserved first and last residue. The D gene is left open where the match is weak. Some rows mark clone size as missing; the rest say once, few, many or name a class of expanded clone.

d_call j_call clone_size cdr3_length v_call cdr3_aa cdr3_nt
TRBD2 TRBJ2-1 NA 16 TRBV7-9 CASSLPGLAEYNEQFF TGTGCCAGCAGCTTGCCGGGACTAGCGGAATACAATGAGCAGTTCTTC
TRBD1 TRBJ1-6 NA 15 TRBV3-1/TRBV3-2 CASSRTGTGSSPLHF TGTGCCAGCAGCCGCACCGGGACAGGGTCTTCACCCCTCCACTTT
TRBD2 TRBJ2-3 NA 14 TRBV7-3 CASSLTAGVDTQYF TGTGCCAGCAGCTTAACAGCGGGAGTCGATACGCAGTATTTT
NA TRBJ2-1 NA 15 TRBV5-5 CASSLEAETYNEQFF TGTGCCAGCAGCTTGGAAGCGGAGACCTACAATGAGCAGTTCTTC
NA TRBJ1-3 NA 14 TRBV6-5 CASSYGNPGNTIYF TGTGCCAGCAGTTACGGCAACCCTGGAAACACCATATATTTT
TRBD1 TRBJ1-2 once 15 TRBV18 CASSHRTGGNYGYTF TGTGCCAGCTCACACCGGACAGGGGGCAACTATGGCTACACCTTC
TRBD1 TRBJ2-4 NA 13 TRBV19 CASTGTGQNIQYF TGTGCCAGTACCGGGACAGGTCAAAACATTCAGTACTTC
TRBD1 TRBJ1-5 few 15 TRBV19 CASTLPGDRGLPQHF TGTGCCAGTACCTTACCGGGGGACAGGGGCCTGCCCCAGCATTTT
NA TRBJ2-2 NA 19 TRBV7-3 CASSLREGQTRPNTGELFF TGTGCCAGCAGCTTAAGGGAAGGACAAACCAGACCAAACACCGGGGAGCTGTTTTTT
NA TRBJ1-1 NA 14 TRBV6-5 CASRLGLGYTEAFF TGTGCCAGCAGACTAGGGTTAGGGTACACTGAAGCTTTCTTT
NA TRBJ1-4 NA 15 TRBV20-1 CSASGYAGSEEKLFF TGCAGTGCTAGTGGGTATGCGGGGAGTGAAGAAAAACTGTTTTTT
NA TRBJ1-2 NA 13 TRBV18 CASSPGQLYGYTF TGTGCCAGCTCACCCGGACAGCTCTATGGCTACACCTTC
NA TRBJ1-5 NA 12 TRBV12-3/TRBV12-4 CASSPGDQPQHF TGTGCCAGCAGTCCAGGGGATCAGCCCCAGCATTTT
NA TRBJ1-5 few 14 TRBV19 CASSIQGFNQPQHF TGTGCCAGTAGCATACAGGGTTTCAATCAGCCCCAGCATTTT
TRBD1 TRBJ2-3 NA 14 TRBV7-3 CASPGQGCTDTQYF TGTGCCAGCCCGGGACAGGGGTGCACAGATACGCAGTATTTT
TRBD2 TRBJ2-3 NA 20 TRBV9 CASSVKGTSGRSTSTDTQYF TGTGCCAGCAGCGTCAAAGGAACTAGCGGGAGATCAACTAGCACAGATACGCAGTATTTT
NA TRBJ1-3 NA 15 TRBV7-8 CASSLGAGAGNTIYF TGTGCCAGCAGCTTAGGGGCAGGGGCGGGAAACACCATATATTTT
TRBD1 TRBJ2-3 NA 16 TRBV5-8 CASSAGQGLSTDTQYF TGTGCCAGCAGCGCGGGACAGGGTCTTAGCACAGATACGCAGTATTTT
TRBD2 TRBJ2-1 NA 19 TRBV7-9 CASSGTGTSGMSIRNEQFF TGTGCCAGCAGCGGTACCGGGACTAGCGGGATGTCGATTAGGAATGAGCAGTTCTTC
NA TRBJ1-2 NA 14 TRBV3-1/TRBV3-2 CASSQVARNYGYTF TGTGCCAGCAGCCAAGTGGCCAGGAACTATGGCTACACCTTC
TRBD2 TRBJ2-7 NA 15 TRBV9 CASSFREAGAYEQYF TGTGCCAGCAGCTTCAGGGAGGCGGGAGCCTACGAGCAGTACTTC
NA TRBJ1-2 NA 13 TRBV2 CASRDRGSHGYTF TGTGCCAGCAGGGACAGAGGATCTCATGGCTACACCTTC
TRBD1 TRBJ1-4 few 14 TRBV6-5 CASSYGQVDEKLFF TGTGCCAGCAGTTACGGACAGGTTGATGAAAAACTGTTTTTT
TRBD1 TRBJ2-2 NA 14 TRBV28 CASSLTGYLGELFF TGTGCCAGCAGTTTGACAGGGTATCTCGGGGAGCTGTTTTTT
NA TRBJ1-2 NA 17 TRBV15 CATSRDKQQDMINGYTF TGTGCCACCAGCAGAGATAAACAACAGGACATGATAAATGGCTACACCTTC
NA TRBJ2-3 NA 12 TRBV12-3/TRBV12-4 CASSPNTNTQYF TGTGCCAGCAGTCCGAACACAAATACGCAGTATTTT
NA TRBJ2-7 many 14 TRBV2 CASSRLVGFGEQYF TGTGCCAGCAGTAGACTAGTGGGGTTTGGGGAGCAGTACTTC
TRBD1 TRBJ2-2 many 16 TRBV10-3 CATTAKGQENTGELFF TGTGCCACGACCGCAAAAGGACAGGAGAACACCGGGGAGCTGTTTTTT
NA TRBJ2-3 NA 14 TRBV19 CASSIGGRPDTQYF TGTGCCAGTAGTATAGGTGGGCGACCAGATACGCAGTATTTT
TRBD2 TRBJ2-1 NA 15 TRBV11-2 CASSLELAGGHEQFF TGTGCCAGCAGCTTAGAGCTAGCGGGAGGGCATGAGCAGTTCTTC
NA TRBJ1-4 NA 13 TRBV28 CASSRGRDEKLFF TGTGCCAGCAGTAGAGGAAGAGATGAAAAACTGTTTTTT
NA TRBJ1-4 few 12 TRBV12-3/TRBV12-4 CASSLWSRELFF TGTGCCAGCAGTTTATGGTCCAGGGAACTGTTTTTT
NA TRBJ1-4 once 13 TRBV2 CASISGGGEKLFF TGTGCCAGCATATCCGGGGGAGGGGAAAAACTGTTTTTT
NA TRBJ1-1 NA 15 TRBV7-6 CASSPPGRVNTEAFF TGTGCCAGCAGCCCTCCCGGGCGGGTGAACACTGAAGCTTTCTTT
NA TRBJ2-1 NA 13 TRBV5-1 CASSGASYNEQFF TGCGCCAGCAGCGGGGCCTCCTACAATGAGCAGTTCTTC
TRBD2 TRBJ2-7 NA 15 TRBV3-1/TRBV3-2 CASSQGSGSGYEQYF TGTGCCAGCAGCCAAGGGAGCGGGAGTGGTTACGAGCAGTACTTC
TRBD2 TRBJ2-1 once 15 TRBV5-1 CASSGTSGRGDEQFF TGCGCCAGCAGCGGAACTAGCGGGAGGGGCGATGAGCAGTTCTTC
TRBD1 TRBJ2-7 NA 14 TRBV6-5 CASSKGQGAGEQYF TGTGCCAGCAGCAAGGGACAGGGGGCCGGCGAGCAGTACTTC
NA TRBJ1-2 NA 12 TRBV5-1 CASSLRGSGYTF TGCGCCAGCAGCTTGCGGGGGAGTGGCTACACCTTC
NA TRBJ1-2 NA 14 TRBV3-1/TRBV3-2 CASTIDRLGGGYTF TGTGCCAGCACCATTGACAGGCTTGGCGGCGGCTACACCTTC
NA TRBJ2-3 once 15 TRBV2 CASARVQGPTDTQYF TGTGCCAGCGCTCGAGTACAGGGCCCCACAGATACGCAGTATTTT
NA TRBJ2-1 NA 12 TRBV6-5 CASSYRVNEQFF TGTGCCAGCAGTTACCGGGTCAATGAGCAGTTCTTC
NA TRBJ2-7 NA 13 TRBV10-3 CAIKKRDSYEQYF TGTGCCATAAAAAAGCGAGACTCCTACGAGCAGTACTTC
NA TRBJ2-6 NA 14 TRBV5-5 CASEEGSGANVLTF TGTGCCAGCGAGGAGGGATCTGGGGCCAACGTCCTGACTTTC
TRBD1 TRBJ1-3 NA 15 TRBV2 CASGPGAGGGNTIYF TGTGCCAGCGGGCCGGGGGCAGGGGGAGGAAACACCATATATTTT
TRBD1 TRBJ2-7 NA 14 TRBV4-1 CASSPRQGLSEQYF TGCGCCAGCAGCCCCCGACAGGGTCTCTCCGAGCAGTACTTC
NA TRBJ1-1 NA 13 TRBV19 CASSIGGVTEAFF TGTGCCAGTAGTATCGGCGGTGTCACTGAAGCTTTCTTT
TRBD1 TRBJ1-1 few 12 TRBV30 CAGAHRGTEAFF TGTGCCGGTGCTCACAGGGGCACTGAAGCTTTCTTT
NA TRBJ2-1 NA 13 TRBV9 CASSVDEENEQFF TGTGCCAGCAGCGTAGATGAAGAGAATGAGCAGTTCTTC
NA TRBJ2-3 NA 13 TRBV3-1/TRBV3-2 CASSQRASGTQYF TGTGCCAGCAGCCAACGAGCGTCAGGGACGCAGTATTTT
TRBD1 TRBJ1-2 NA 18 TRBV7-9 CASSLSWKLRDSEYGYTF TGTGCCAGCAGCTTATCCTGGAAGCTCCGGGACAGTGAGTATGGCTACACCTTC
NA TRBJ2-1 NA 14 TRBV9 CASSSRGSYNEQFF TGTGCCAGCAGCAGCCGAGGCTCCTACAATGAGCAGTTCTTC
TRBD2 TRBJ2-1 NA 14 TRBV30 CAWIIAGPSSGQFF TGTGCCTGGATTATAGCGGGACCCTCAAGCGGGCAGTTCTTC
TRBD1 TRBJ2-1 NA 13 TRBV18 CASSPGDRFEQFF TGTGCCAGCTCACCAGGGGACAGATTTGAGCAGTTCTTC
TRBD1 TRBJ1-2 NA 18 TRBV3-1/TRBV3-2 CASSQDLDRDRARYGYTF TGTGCCAGCAGCCAAGACCTTGACCGGGACAGGGCACGCTATGGCTACACCTTC